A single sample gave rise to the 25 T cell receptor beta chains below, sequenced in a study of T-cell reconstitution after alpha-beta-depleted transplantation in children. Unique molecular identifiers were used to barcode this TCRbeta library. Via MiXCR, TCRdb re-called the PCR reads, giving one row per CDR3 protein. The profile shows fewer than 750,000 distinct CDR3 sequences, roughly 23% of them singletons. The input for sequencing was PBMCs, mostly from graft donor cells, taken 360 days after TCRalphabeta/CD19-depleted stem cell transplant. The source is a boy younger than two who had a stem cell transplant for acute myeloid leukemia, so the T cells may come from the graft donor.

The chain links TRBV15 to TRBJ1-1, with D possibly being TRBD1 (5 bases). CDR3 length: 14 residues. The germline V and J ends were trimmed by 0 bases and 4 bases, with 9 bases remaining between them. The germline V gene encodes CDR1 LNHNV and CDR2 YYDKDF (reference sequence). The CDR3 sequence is CATSRDLGTTEAFF. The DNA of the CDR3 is TGTGCCACCAGCAGAGATCTAGGGACCACTGAAGCTTTCTTT.

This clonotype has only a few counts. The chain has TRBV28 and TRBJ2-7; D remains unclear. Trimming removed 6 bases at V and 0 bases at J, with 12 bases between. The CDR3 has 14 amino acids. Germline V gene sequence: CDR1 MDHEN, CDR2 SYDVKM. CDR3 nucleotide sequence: TGTGCCAGCAGCGAGGACCCCAGCTCCTACGAGCAGTACGTC. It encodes CASSEDPSSYEQYV.

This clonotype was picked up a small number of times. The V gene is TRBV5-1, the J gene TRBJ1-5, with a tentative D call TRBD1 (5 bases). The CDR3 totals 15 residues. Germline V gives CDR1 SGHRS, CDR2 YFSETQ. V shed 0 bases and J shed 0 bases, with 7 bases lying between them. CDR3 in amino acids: CASSLEGHSNQPQHF. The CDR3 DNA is TGCGCCAGCAGCTTGGAGGGGCATAGCAATCAGCCCCAGCATTTT.

The chain's CDR3 is CASSLRGDIYEQYV. CDR3 bases: TGTGCCAGCAGCTTACGTGGGGATATCTACGAGCAGTACGTC. This chain joins TRBV7-9 and TRBJ2-7, with D unclear. Trimming cost V 2 bases and J 3 bases, with 11 bases left between them. CDR3 size: 14 residues. From germline, CDR1 is SEHNR and CDR2 FQNEAQ (reference sequence).

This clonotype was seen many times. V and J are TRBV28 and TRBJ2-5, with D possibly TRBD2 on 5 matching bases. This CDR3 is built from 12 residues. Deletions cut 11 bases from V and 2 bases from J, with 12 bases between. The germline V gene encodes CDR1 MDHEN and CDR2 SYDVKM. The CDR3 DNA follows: TGTGCCTACACACGGGGACAAGAGACCCAGTACTTC. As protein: CAYTRGQETQYF.

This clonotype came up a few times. CDR3 region: CSAWDGAAEAFF. The CDR3 nucleotides are TGCAGCGCCTGGGACGGGGCGGCTGAAGCTTTCTTT. The V call is TRBV29-1, the J call TRBJ1-1, with D possibly being TRBD1 (5 bases). The germline gives CDR1 SQVTM, CDR2 ANQGSEA. Trimming removed 7 bases at V and 6 bases at J, with 15 bases between. The CDR3 sequence is 12 residues long.

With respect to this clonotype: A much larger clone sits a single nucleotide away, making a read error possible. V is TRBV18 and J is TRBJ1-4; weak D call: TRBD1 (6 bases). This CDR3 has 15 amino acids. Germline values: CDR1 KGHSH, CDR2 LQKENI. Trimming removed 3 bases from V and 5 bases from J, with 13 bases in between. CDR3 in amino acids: CASSPTDSENEKLFF. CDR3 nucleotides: TGTGCCAGCTCACCGACGGACAGTGAAAATGAAAAACTGTTTTTT.

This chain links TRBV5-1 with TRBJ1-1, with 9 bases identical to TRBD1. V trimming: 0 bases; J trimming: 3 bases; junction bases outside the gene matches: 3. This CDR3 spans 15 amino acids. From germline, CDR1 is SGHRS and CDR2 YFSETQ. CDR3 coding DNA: TGCGCCAGCAGCTTGGGTGACAGGGGGGACACTGAAGCTTTCTTT. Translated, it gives CASSLGDRGDTEAFF.

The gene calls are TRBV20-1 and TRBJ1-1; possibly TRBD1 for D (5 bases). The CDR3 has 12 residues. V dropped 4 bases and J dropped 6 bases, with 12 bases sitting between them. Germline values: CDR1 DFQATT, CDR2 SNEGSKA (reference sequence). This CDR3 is CSAKTQGSEAFF. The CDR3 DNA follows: TGCAGTGCTAAAACTCAGGGTTCTGAAGCTTTCTTT.

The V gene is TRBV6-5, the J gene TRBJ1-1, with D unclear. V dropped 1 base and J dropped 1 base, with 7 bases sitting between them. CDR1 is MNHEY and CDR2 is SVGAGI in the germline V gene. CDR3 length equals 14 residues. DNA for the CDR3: TGTGCCAGCAGTTACTTATCCCCGAACACTGAAGCTTTCTTT. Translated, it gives CASSYLSPNTEAFF.

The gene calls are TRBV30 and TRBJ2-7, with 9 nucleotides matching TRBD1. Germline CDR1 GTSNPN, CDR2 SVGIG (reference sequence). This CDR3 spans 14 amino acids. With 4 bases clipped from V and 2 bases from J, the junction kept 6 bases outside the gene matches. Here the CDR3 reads CAWMAGTGPYEQYF. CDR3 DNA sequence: TGTGCCTGGATGGCCGGGACAGGGCCCTACGAGCAGTACTTC. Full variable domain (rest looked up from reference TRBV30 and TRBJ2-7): SQTIHQWPATLVQPVGSPLSLECTVEGTSNPNLYWYRQAAGRGLQLLFYSVGIGQISSEVPQNLSASRPQDRQFILSSKKLLLSDSGFYLCAWMAGTGPYEQYFGPGTRLTVT.

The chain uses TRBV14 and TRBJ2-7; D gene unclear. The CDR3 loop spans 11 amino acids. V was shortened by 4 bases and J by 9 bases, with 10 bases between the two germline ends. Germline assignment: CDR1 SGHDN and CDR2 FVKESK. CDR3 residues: CASSLSGGQYF. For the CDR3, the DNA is TGTGCCAGCAGCCTAAGTGGCGGGCAGTACTTC. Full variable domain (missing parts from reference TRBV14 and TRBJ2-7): EAGVTQFPSHSVIEKGQTVTLRCDPISGHDNLYWYRRVMGKEIKFLLHFVKESKQDESGMPNNRFLAERTGGTYSTLKVQPAELEDSGVYFCASSLSGGQYFGPGTRLTVT.

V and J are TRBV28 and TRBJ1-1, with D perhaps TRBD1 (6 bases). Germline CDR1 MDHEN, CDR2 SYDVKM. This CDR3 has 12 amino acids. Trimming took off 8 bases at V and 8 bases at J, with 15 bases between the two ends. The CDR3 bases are TGTGCCAGCGTTAGGGGGGGCGGGGAAGCTTTCTTT. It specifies CASVRGGGEAFF.

The CDR3 DNA sequence: TGTGCCAGCAGCCACCAACAGGGACTACTCTTATCCTACGAGCAGTACTTC. As protein: CASSHQQGLLLSYEQYF. The chain joins TRBV3-1 to TRBJ2-7; possible D gene TRBD2, 7 bases. V was shortened by 3 bases and J by 1 base, with 19 bases between the two germline ends. The CDR3 sequence is 17 residues long. CDR1 and CDR2 from the germline V gene are LGHDT and YNNKEL (reference sequence).

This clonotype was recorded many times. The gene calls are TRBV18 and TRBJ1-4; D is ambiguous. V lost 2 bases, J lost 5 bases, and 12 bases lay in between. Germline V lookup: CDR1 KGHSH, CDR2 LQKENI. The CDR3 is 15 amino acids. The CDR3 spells CASSPVLGKNEKLFF. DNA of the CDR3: TGTGCCAGCTCACCAGTTCTCGGCAAGAATGAAAAACTGTTTTTT.

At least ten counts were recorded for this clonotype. The chain's CDR3 is CAIKTPTRADNEQFF. As DNA, the CDR3 is TGTGCCATCAAAACCCCGACACGGGCTGACAATGAGCAGTTCTTC. This chain uses TRBV10-3 with TRBJ2-1; D call uncertain. The germline V gene has CDR1 ENHRY and CDR2 SYGVKD. The ends were cut back, 7 bases at V and 5 bases at J, with 18 bases in the middle. This CDR3 region has 15 residues.

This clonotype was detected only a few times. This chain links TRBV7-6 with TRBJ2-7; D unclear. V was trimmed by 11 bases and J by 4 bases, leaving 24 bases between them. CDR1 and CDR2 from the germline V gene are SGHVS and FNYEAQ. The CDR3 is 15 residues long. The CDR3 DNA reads TGTGCCGCCCCGCTGGCAGCGAAAGATAAGTACGAGCAGTACGTC. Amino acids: CAAPLAAKDKYEQYV.

Here the CDR3 reads CASSYDLDTQYF. CDR3 sequence (DNA): TGTGCCAGCAGCTACGATCTAGATACGCAGTATTTT. The chain recombines TRBV7-2 with TRBJ2-3; D is unclear. The CDR3 is 12 residues long. CDR1 SGHTA and CDR2 FQGNSA come from the germline V gene. The V end was cut by 4 bases, the J end by 5 bases, with 7 bases between.

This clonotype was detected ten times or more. CDR3: CSARASSPALTQYF. The CDR3 nucleotides read TGCAGTGCTAGAGCTAGTTCCCCCGCGTTGACCCAGTACTTC. This chain joins TRBV20-1 and TRBJ2-5; D gene uncertain. CDR1 and CDR2 from the germline V gene are DFQATT and SNEGSKA (reference sequence). V was cut by 1 base and J by 7 bases, with 16 bases left in between. This CDR3 contains 14 residues.

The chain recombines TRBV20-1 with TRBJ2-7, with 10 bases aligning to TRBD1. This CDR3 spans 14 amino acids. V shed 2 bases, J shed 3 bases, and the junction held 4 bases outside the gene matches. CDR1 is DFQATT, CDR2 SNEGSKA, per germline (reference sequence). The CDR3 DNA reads TGCAGTGCTAGATCTGGGACAGGGGACTACGAGCAGTACTTC. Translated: CSARSGTGDYEQYF.

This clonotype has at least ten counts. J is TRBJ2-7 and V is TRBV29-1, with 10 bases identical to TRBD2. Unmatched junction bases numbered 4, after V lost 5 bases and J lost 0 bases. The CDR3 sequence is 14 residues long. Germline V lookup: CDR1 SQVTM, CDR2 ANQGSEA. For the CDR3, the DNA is TGCAGCGTTCGGACTAGCGGAGACTCCTACGAGCAGTACGTC. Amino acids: CSVRTSGDSYEQYV.

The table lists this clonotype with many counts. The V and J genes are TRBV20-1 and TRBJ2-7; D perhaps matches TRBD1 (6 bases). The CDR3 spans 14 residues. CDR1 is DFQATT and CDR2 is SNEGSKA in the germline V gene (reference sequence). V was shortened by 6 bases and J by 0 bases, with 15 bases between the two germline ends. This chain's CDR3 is CSAILQGSSYEQYV. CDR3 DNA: TGCAGTGCGATTCTTCAGGGGAGCTCCTACGAGCAGTACGTC.

CDR3 sequence: CASNGAVVTGANVLTF. DNA of the CDR3: TGTGCCAGCAATGGGGCCGTTGTTACCGGGGCCAACGTCCTGACTTTC. The chain has TRBV28 and TRBJ2-6, with a weak D call TRBD1 (5 bases). Trimming took off 7 bases at V and 4 bases at J, with 17 bases between the two ends. In germline, CDR1 is MDHEN, CDR2 SYDVKM. The CDR3 has 16 residues. Full variable domain (rest looked up from reference TRBV28 and TRBJ2-6): DVKVTQSSRYLVKRTGEKVFLECVQDMDHENMFWYRQDPGLGLRLIYFSYDVKMKEKGDIPEGYSVSREKKERFSLILESASTNQTSMYLCASNGAVVTGANVLTFGAGSRLTVL.

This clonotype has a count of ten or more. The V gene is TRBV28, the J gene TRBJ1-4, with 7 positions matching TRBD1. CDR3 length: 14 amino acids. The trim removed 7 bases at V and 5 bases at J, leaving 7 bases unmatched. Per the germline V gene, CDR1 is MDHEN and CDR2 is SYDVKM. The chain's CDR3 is CASTTDRPNEKLFF. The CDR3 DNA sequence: TGTGCCAGCACCACGGACAGGCCCAATGAAAAACTGTTTTTT.

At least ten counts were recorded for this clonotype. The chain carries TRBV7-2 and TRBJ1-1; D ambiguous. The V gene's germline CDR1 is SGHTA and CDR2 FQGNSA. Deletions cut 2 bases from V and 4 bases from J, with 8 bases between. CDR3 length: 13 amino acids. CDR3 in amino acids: CASSLNGGTEAFF. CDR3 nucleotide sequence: TGTGCCAGCAGCTTAAATGGTGGCACTGAAGCTTTCTTT.